This T cell receptor beta chain was found in a study of shared clonotypes between healthy human individuals. Background on the study: Each donor contributed plates that comprised three CD4 naive, three CD4 memory, two CD8 naive and one CD8 memory. Points from the study as a whole: Between four donors, naive CD4 clonotypes were shared at a level of about 5.3%. Sampling covered blood only; tissue repertoires likely differ.

Profiled with immunoSEQ multiplex PCR; TCRdb holds only in-frame clones, not every one. The sample has about 2.1 million clones, just under 95% seen once; the top ten hold more than 1.5%. Turning to this clone: Its target is not known.

The germline V gene has CDR1 WNHNN and CDR2 SYGVQD (reference sequence). V was pared by 0 bases and J by 2 bases, with 3 bases of the junction left unmatched. The CDR3 length is 15 residues. CD45RO-negative cells were positively selected for CCR7, leaving out terminally differentiated effector memory CD45RA+ cells. The chain joins TRBV10-1 to TRBJ2-7, with TRBD1 matching over 8 bases. Sequencing input: naive CD8+ T cells from PBMCs. The sequence came from a man younger than 35 in good health. Some clones in this sample may be carry-over from other donors' samples. The CDR3 DNA sequence: TGCGCCAGCAGTGAGTCAACAGGGGGACCCTACGAGCAGTACTTC. Protein product: CASSESTGGPYEQYF.